Sequencing of this TCR beta chain was carried out in a study of radiation and T cells in renal cell carcinoma. Overall study context: Nephrectomy followed 15 Gy stereotactic body radiation by 4 weeks.

The data were produced by immunoSEQ multiplex PCR, yet TCRdb's version contains in-frame clones alone and is incomplete. The sample lists some 130,000 clones, roughly 77% occurring once. Germline assignment: CDR1 SGHRS and CDR2 YFSETQ. The CDR3 spans 16 residues. Trimming shortened V by 4 bases and J by 10 bases, and 24 bases separated the two germline ends. Time point denoted: blood 2 weeks post-SBRT. Treatment described: 15 Gy SBRT to primary tumor, nephrectomy 4 weeks later. The tumor was a clear cell renal cell carcinoma. The sequence derives from a woman in her sixties or seventies with renal cell carcinoma. The sequences come from blood, collected from a patient whose treatment included radiotherapy and nephrectomy. The rearrangement joins TRBV5-1 to TRBJ2-1, with D perhaps matching TRBD2 (5 bases). For the CDR3, the DNA is TGCGCCAGCAGCATCGACGGACTGTATGGTGGTCGAGAGCAGTTCTTC. Residues: CASSIDGLYGGREQFF.